This T cell receptor beta chain was captured in a study of blood T cell repertoires in COVID-19. Study summary: COVID-19 samples collected from the United States, Italy and Spain covered acute and convalescent phases. The cDNA or gDNA used as material had been derived from T cells, B-cell-depleted T cells, or PBMCs.

Germline values: CDR1 LGHNA, CDR2 YNFKEQ. The CDR3 has 16 residues. The ends were cut back, 0 bases at V and 0 bases at J, with 9 bases in the middle. As originally analysed: Estimated nucleated cell counts came from reference gene primer amplification. TCRdb's table, derived via immunoSEQ multiplex PCR, lists solely in-frame clones and lacks some. The V and J calls and clone size come from that table; D and trimming were worked out from the DNA. This sample has hundreds of thousands of clones, with 85% found just once. This sequence joins TRBV4-2 and TRBJ1-3; the D gene is possibly TRBD1 (6 bases). This TCR came from a woman aged 45-65 years with active or convalescent COVID-19. What was sequenced was peripheral blood. CDR3 loop: CASSQDFRGSGNTIYF. The CDR3 DNA is TGTGCCAGCAGCCAAGATTTCAGGGGCTCTGGAAACACCATATATTTT.